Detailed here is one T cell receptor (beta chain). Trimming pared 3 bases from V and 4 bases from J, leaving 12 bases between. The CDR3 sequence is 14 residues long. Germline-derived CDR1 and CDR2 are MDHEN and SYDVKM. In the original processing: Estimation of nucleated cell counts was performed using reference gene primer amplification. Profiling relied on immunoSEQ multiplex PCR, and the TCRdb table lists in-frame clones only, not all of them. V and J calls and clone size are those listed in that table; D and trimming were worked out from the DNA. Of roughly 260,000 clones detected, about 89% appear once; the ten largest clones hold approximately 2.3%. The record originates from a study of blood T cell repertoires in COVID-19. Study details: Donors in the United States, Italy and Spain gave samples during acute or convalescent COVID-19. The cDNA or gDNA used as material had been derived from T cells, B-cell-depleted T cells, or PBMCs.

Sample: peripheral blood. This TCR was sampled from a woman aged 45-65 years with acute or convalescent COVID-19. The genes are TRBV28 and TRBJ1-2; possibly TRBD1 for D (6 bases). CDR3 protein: CASSFRGSGYGYTF. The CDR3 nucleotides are TGTGCCAGCAGTTTCAGGGGTTCTGGCTATGGCTACACCTTC.